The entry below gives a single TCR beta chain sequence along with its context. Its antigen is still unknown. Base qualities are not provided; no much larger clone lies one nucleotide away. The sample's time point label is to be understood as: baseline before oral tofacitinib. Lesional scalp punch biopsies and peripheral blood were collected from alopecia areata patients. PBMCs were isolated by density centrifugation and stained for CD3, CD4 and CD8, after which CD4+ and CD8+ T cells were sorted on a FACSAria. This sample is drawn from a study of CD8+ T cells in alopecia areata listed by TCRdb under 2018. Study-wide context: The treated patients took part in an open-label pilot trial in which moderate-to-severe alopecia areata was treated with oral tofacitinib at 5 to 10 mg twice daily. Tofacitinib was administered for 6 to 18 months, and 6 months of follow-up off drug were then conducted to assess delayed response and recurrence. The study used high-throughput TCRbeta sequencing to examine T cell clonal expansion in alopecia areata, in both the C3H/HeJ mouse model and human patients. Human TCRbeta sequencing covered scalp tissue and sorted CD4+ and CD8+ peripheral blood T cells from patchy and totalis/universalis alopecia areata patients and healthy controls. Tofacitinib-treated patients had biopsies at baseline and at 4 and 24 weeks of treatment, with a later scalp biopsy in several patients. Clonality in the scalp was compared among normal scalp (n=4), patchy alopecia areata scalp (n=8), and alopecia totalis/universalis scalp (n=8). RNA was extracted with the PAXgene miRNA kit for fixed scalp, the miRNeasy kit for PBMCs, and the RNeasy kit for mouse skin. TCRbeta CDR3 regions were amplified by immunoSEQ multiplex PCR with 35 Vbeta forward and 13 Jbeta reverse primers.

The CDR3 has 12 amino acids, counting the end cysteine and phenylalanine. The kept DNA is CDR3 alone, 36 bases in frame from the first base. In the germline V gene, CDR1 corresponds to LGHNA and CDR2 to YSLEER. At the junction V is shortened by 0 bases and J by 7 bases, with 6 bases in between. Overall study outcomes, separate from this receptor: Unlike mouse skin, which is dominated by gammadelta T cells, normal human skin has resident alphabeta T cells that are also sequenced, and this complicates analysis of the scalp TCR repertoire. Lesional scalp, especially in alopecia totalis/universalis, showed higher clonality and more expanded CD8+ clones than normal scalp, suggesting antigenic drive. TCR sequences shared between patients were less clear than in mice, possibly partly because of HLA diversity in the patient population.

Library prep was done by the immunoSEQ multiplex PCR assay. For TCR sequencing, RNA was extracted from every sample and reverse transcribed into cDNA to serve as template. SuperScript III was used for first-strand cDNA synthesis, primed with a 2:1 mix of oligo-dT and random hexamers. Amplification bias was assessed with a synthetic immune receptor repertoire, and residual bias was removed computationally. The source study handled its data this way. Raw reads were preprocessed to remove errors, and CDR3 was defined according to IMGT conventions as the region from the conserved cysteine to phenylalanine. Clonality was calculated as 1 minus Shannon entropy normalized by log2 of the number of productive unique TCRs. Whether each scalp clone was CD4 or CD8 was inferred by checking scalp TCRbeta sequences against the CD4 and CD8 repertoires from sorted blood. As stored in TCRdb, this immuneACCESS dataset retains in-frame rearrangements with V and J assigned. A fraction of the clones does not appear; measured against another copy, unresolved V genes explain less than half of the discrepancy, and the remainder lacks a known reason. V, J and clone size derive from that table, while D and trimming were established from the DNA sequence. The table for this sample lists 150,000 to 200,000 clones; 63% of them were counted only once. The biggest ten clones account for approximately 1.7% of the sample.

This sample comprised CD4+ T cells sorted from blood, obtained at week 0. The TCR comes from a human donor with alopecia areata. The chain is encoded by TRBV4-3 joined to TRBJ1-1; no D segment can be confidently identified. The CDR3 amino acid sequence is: CASSQELGEAFF. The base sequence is TGCGCCAGCAGCCAAGAATTAGGTGAAGCTTTCTTT.